The next 19 T cell receptor beta chains were all read from a single sample in a study of T-cell reconstitution after alpha-beta-depleted transplantation in children. Preparation of the TCRbeta library involved a method that used unique molecular identifiers. TCRdb analysed the PCR reads with MiXCR anew, one entry per CDR3 protein. The data contain around 670,000 distinct CDR3 sequences, about 12% of them singletons. Sequenced material: PBMCs, taken before TCRalphabeta/CD19-depleted stem cell transplant. Receptor source: a girl aged 2 to 10 with congenital amegakaryocytic thrombocytopenia, due to receive a stem cell transplant.

This clonotype was seen many times. The chain uses TRBV29-1 and TRBJ2-7; 11 positions match TRBD1. V gave up 4 bases and J gave up 4 bases; unmatched junction bases: 0. The CDR3 spans 12 residues. Germline CDR1 SQVTM, CDR2 ANQGSEA. CDR3 coding DNA: TGCAGCGTTGGGGACAGGGGGTACGAGCAGTACTTC. It codes for CSVGDRGYEQYF.

This clonotype was counted a few times. The chain has TRBV6-5 and TRBJ1-3, with 7 bases fitting TRBD1. Germline trimming cut 4 bases from V and 0 bases from J; bases unmatched to any gene: 6. Per germline, CDR1 MNHEY and CDR2 SVGAGI. The CDR3 totals 16 residues. The CDR3 DNA is TGTGCCAGCAGTTCCGGACAGGCTCACTCTGGAAACACCATATATTTT. Protein sequence: CASSSGQAHSGNTIYF.

This clonotype appeared many times. V and J are TRBV29-1 and TRBJ1-1; the D gene is possibly TRBD1 (6 bases). Germline V gene data show CDR1 as SQVTM and CDR2 as ANQGSEA. Trimming removed 7 bases at V and 6 bases at J, with 27 bases between. The CDR3 sequence is 16 residues long. In DNA form, the CDR3 reads TGCAGCGCACTGAACCTAAGGGATAAGGGGGGTGCTGAAGCTTTCTTT. Its translation is CSALNLRDKGGAEAFF.

This clonotype was counted ten times or more. The V call is TRBV27, the J call TRBJ2-1; D remains ambiguous. V was shortened by 2 bases and J by 9 bases, with 14 bases between the two germline ends. Germline CDR1 and CDR2: MNHEY and SMNVEV (reference sequence). CDR3 size: 14 residues. In nucleotides, the CDR3 is TGTGCCAGCAGTTTACTTAGGGCAGCCACTGAGCAGTTCTTC. This translates into CASSLLRAATEQFF.

The chain is built from TRBV5-1 and TRBJ1-4, with D possibly being TRBD1 (5 bases). This CDR3 has 14 amino acids. Germline CDR1 is SGHRS and CDR2 is YFSETQ. The V gene lost 2 bases and the J gene lost 6 bases, with 11 bases spanning the gap. This chain's CDR3 is CASSFSDTDEKLFF. The CDR3 DNA is TGCGCCAGCAGCTTCTCGGACACGGATGAAAAACTGTTTTTT.

The gene calls are TRBV5-1 and TRBJ1-5, with D perhaps TRBD1 (6 bases). Deletions cut 0 bases from V and 6 bases from J, with 13 bases between. From germline, CDR1 is SGHRS and CDR2 YFSETQ. CDR3 length: 15 residues. For the CDR3, the DNA is TGCGCCAGCAGCTTGGACGGGGGGCCAGGTCAGCCCCAGCATTTT. Translating gives CASSLDGGPGQPQHF.

This clonotype has ten or more counts. The chain couples TRBV29-1 to TRBJ2-7; D is unclear. V lost 5 bases, J lost 2 bases, and 7 bases lay in between. This CDR3 region has 11 residues. Germline CDR1 reads SQVTM; CDR2 reads ANQGSEA. CDR3 DNA: TGCAGCGTTTATAAGGCCTACGAGCAGTACTTC. It yields the protein CSVYKAYEQYF.

This clonotype appeared many times. CDR3 DNA: TGTGCCAGCAGTGCTGTTAGGGGCCTTAATGAAAAACTGTTTTTT. Protein: CASSAVRGLNEKLFF. The chain couples TRBV25-1 to TRBJ1-4, with D possibly being TRBD1 (5 bases). Germline V gene sequence: CDR1 MGHDK, CDR2 SYGVNS. V lost 4 bases to trimming and J lost 4 bases, with 13 bases between them. CDR3 length: 15 amino acids.

This clonotype was detected ten times or more. The chain employs TRBV20-1 and TRBJ2-7; TRBD2 is a possible D gene (5 bases). V was pared by 1 base and J by 2 bases, with 12 bases between. CDR3 length: 14 residues. The germline gives CDR1 DFQATT, CDR2 SNEGSKA (reference sequence). The CDR3 DNA sequence: TGCAGTGCTAGAGGAGGTCTCGGGACCTACGAGCAGTACTTC. Translated, it gives CSARGGLGTYEQYF.

The chain employs TRBV30 and TRBJ2-3; D gene unclear. Germline lookup yields CDR1 GTSNPN and CDR2 SVGIG (reference sequence). Trimming stripped 0 bases from V and 2 bases from J, with 9 bases between. CDR3 length equals 14 residues. This CDR3 is CAWSVAQDTDTQYF. CDR3 DNA: TGTGCCTGGAGTGTAGCCCAAGACACAGATACGCAGTATTTT.

The chain carries TRBV2 and TRBJ2-7; tentatively, D is TRBD2 (5 bases). Germline assignment: CDR1 SNHLY and CDR2 FYNNEI. The CDR3 contains 15 residues. V lost 6 bases and J 3 bases, leaving 18 bases between the germline ends. CDR3 sequence reads: CASSAQAGTIYEQYF. CDR3 DNA: TGTGCCAGCAGCGCCCAGGCGGGTACTATCTACGAGCAGTACTTC.

This clonotype was picked up a small number of times. CDR3 coding DNA: TGCACCAGCAGCCAAGATCCGGGCAGGCCCTACGAGCAGTACTTC. This sequence encodes CTSSQDPGRPYEQYF. The chain has TRBV1 and TRBJ2-7; the table assigns TRBD1, which was not confirmed against the DNA. TRBV1 is deemed a pseudogene. The CDR3 covers 15 residues.

This clonotype was counted at least ten times. The chain recombines TRBV7-6 with TRBJ1-6; D is perhaps TRBD1 (5 bases). This CDR3 comprises 15 residues. Germline CDR1 is SGHVS and CDR2 is FNYEAQ. V gave up 5 bases and J gave up 4 bases, with 12 bases separating them. CDR3 sequence (DNA): TGTGCCAGCAGCCCGGGACGGAATTATAATTCACCCCTCCACTTT. Residues: CASSPGRNYNSPLHF. Drawing the rest from reference TRBV7-6 and TRBJ1-6, the complete variable domain is GAGVSQSPRYKVTKRGQDVALRCDPISGHVSLYWYRQALGQGPEFLTYFNYEAQQDKSGLPNDRFSAERPEGSISTLTIQRTEQRDSAMYRCASSPGRNYNSPLHFGNGTRLTVT.

This clonotype occurred many times. The rearrangement uses TRBV6-5 and TRBJ1-5, with D possibly TRBD1 on 5 matching bases. This CDR3 is built from 14 residues. V lost 0 bases, J lost 4 bases, and 7 bases lay in between. The germline CDR1 and CDR2 sequences are MNHEY and SVGAGI. The CDR3 loop is CASSYSKGNQPQHF. The CDR3 nucleotides read TGTGCCAGCAGTTACTCGAAGGGGAATCAGCCCCAGCATTTT.

This clonotype has a handful of counts. This chain joins TRBV20-1 and TRBJ2-3; D might be TRBD2 (5 bases). The CDR3 is made up of 15 amino acids. CDR1 and CDR2 from the germline V gene are DFQATT and SNEGSKA (reference sequence). The V and J ends lost 2 bases and 0 bases respectively, with 12 bases between them. CDR3 region: CSARSGSGSTDTQYF. DNA of the CDR3: TGCAGTGCTAGAAGTGGGAGTGGGAGCACAGATACGCAGTATTTT.

Worth noting for this clonotype: A read error may explain this, as a much larger clone is one base away. The chain recombines TRBV3-1 with TRBJ1-2, with a possible D match to TRBD1 (5 bases). The CDR3 runs to 15 residues. Germline V CDR1 and CDR2: LGHDT, YNNKEL (reference sequence). V lost 7 bases, J lost 4 bases, and 19 bases lay in between. The CDR3, as DNA: TGTGCCAGCACCCAGGCCAGTGGGGCGAGCTATGGCTACACCTTC. Its translation is CASTQASGASYGYTF.

V and J are TRBV5-1 and TRBJ2-7, with D uncertain. Germline V lookup: CDR1 SGHRS, CDR2 YFSETQ. The V and J ends lost 4 bases and 5 bases respectively, with 19 bases between them. CDR3 length: 15 amino acids. As DNA, the CDR3 is TGCGCCAGCAGCCGTGGGCCGCTTAGGCAGGACGAGCAGTACTTC. Protein sequence: CASSRGPLRQDEQYF. Looking up the rest from reference TRBV5-1 and TRBJ2-7 gives the full variable domain: KAGVTQTPRYLIKTRGQQVTLSCSPISGHRSVSWYQQTPGQGLQFLFEYFSETQRNKGNFPGRFSGRQFSNSRSEMNVSTLELGDSALYLCASSRGPLRQDEQYFGPGTRLTVT.

This clonotype was seen repeatedly, ten times or more. The chain combines TRBV7-8 with TRBJ2-5; the D is unclear. Germline lookup yields CDR1 SGHVS and CDR2 FQNEAQ. This CDR3 is built from 14 residues. The V end was cut by 3 bases, the J end by 6 bases, with 14 bases between. Here the CDR3 DNA reads TGTGCCAGCAGCTTCGAGAGGATGGTGAAGACCCAGTACTTC. It is translated as CASSFERMVKTQYF.

J is TRBJ2-7 and V is TRBV20-1, with 7 bases fitting TRBD1. V shed 5 bases and J 4 bases; nucleotides not matched to a gene: 11. Germline lookup yields CDR1 DFQATT and CDR2 SNEGSKA (reference sequence). This CDR3 is 14 amino acids long. The CDR3 nucleotides are TGCAGTGCTCACCTTCCCGACAGGGATTACGAGCAGTACTTC. This encodes CSAHLPDRDYEQYF.